This TCR beta chain is drawn from a study of technical replicates of blood from several donors. This clone was seen a single time. Assay used: immunoSEQ multiplex PCR; TCRdb lists only in-frame clones, some missing. The sample shows around 79,000 clones, 91% of them seen only once. The sequence was collected from a human donor in good health. Some clones in this sample may be carry-over from other donors' samples. The sequenced sample was T cells isolated from PBMCs.

DNA for the CDR3: TGTGCCAGCAGTTTCACAGGGGGCGCTCAGGGAAACACCATATATTTT. Translation: CASSFTGGAQGNTIYF. V and J are TRBV6-5 and TRBJ1-3; 9 bases are shared with TRBD1. This CDR3 has 16 residues. The junction had 8 bases not matched to a gene; V was cut back by 4 bases and J by 4 bases. Germline V gives CDR1 MNHEY, CDR2 SVGAGI.